This T cell receptor beta chain was sequenced in a study of identical twins. Trimming removed 6 bases from V and 1 base from J; junction bases left unmatched: 9. The CDR3 consists of 16 residues. A universal primer site came from template switching; cDNA carried unique molecular identifiers. Using its own MiXCR run on the 5' RACE reads, TCRdb lists one record per CDR3 protein. This table has hundreds of thousands of distinct CDR3 sequences, about 20% appearing once. This clonotype was seen only a few times. The same data also contributed to another study, on T cells expressing NK-cell markers.

The V gene is TRBV12-3 or TRBV12-4, the J gene TRBJ2-7; 10 positions match TRBD1. Sequenced input: PBMCs. This TCR came from a woman under 30 in good health. The CDR3 DNA sequence: TGTGCCAGCAGCCTTACTCCGGGACAGGGGTCCTACGAGCAGTACTTC. Translated, it gives CASSLTPGQGSYEQYF.